This is a list of T cell receptor beta chains from one sample in a study of Ad26.COV2.S vaccination and SARS-CoV-2 variants. Profiling relied on immunoSEQ multiplex PCR, and the TCRdb table lists in-frame clones only, not all of them. The sample contains approximately 400,000 clones, roughly 94% of which appear only once. This sample comprised peripheral blood, obtained after recovery from COVID-19. The receptor set was obtained from a human donor who had recovered from COVID-19. Both conserved end residues are part of each CDR3. Fields, in order: D gene, clone size, CDR3 length, V gene, J gene, CDR3 DNA, CDR3 protein. A D gene is named only where the DNA matches it firmly. Size is omitted from some rows. Given values are once, few, many or a class for expanded clones.

d_gene: .
abundance: .
len: 12
v_gene: TRBV29-1
j_gene: TRBJ1-2
CDR3nt: TGCAGCGTTGAAGAAGGGGCTAATGGCTACACCTTC
CDR3aa: CSVEEGANGYTF

d_gene: .
abundance: .
len: 12
v_gene: TRBV5-1
j_gene: TRBJ2-7
CDR3nt: TGCGCCAGCAGCTTTATGAGCGCCGAGCAGTACTTC
CDR3aa: CASSFMSAEQYF

d_gene: TRBD1
abundance: .
len: 20
v_gene: TRBV3-1/TRBV3-2
j_gene: TRBJ2-7
CDR3nt: TGTGCCAGCAGCCACCTCGTGGGACAGGGAGAAAGGTCCTACTACTACGAGCAGTACTTC
CDR3aa: CASSHLVGQGERSYYYEQYF

d_gene: TRBD1
abundance: .
len: 13
v_gene: TRBV12-5
j_gene: TRBJ1-2
CDR3nt: TGTGCTAGTGGGCGGGACAGCTGGTATGGCTACACCTTC
CDR3aa: CASGRDSWYGYTF

d_gene: .
abundance: once
len: 13
v_gene: TRBV15
j_gene: TRBJ1-2
CDR3nt: TGTGCCACCAGCAGAGATAAAGTGGGGGGCCACACCTTC
CDR3aa: CATSRDKVGGHTF

d_gene: .
abundance: .
len: 15
v_gene: TRBV4-1
j_gene: TRBJ2-5
CDR3nt: TGCGCCAGCAGCCAAGATGGGGTTGCCCAAGAGACCCAGTACTTC
CDR3aa: CASSQDGVAQETQYF

d_gene: .
abundance: few
len: 14
v_gene: TRBV9
j_gene: TRBJ1-6
CDR3nt: TGTGCCAGCAGCTTGTCACAGGGCCGGGACACCCTCCACTTT
CDR3aa: CASSLSQGRDTLHF

d_gene: .
abundance: .
len: 12
v_gene: TRBV24-1
j_gene: TRBJ2-3
CDR3nt: TGTGCCACCAGTGGAAACACAGATACGCAGTATTTT
CDR3aa: CATSGNTDTQYF

d_gene: .
abundance: .
len: 18
v_gene: TRBV18
j_gene: TRBJ1-4
CDR3nt: TGTGCCAGCTCACCCACCCAGGTCCTCCTGAGTGCTAATGAAAAACTGTTTTTT
CDR3aa: CASSPTQVLLSANEKLFF

d_gene: .
abundance: .
len: 17
v_gene: TRBV6-1
j_gene: TRBJ1-5
CDR3nt: TGTGCCAGCAGTGAAGGGGGATTTGGAGAACTTGCGGGTCCCCAGCATTTT
CDR3aa: CASSEGGFGELAGPQHF

d_gene: TRBD1
abundance: .
len: 15
v_gene: TRBV18
j_gene: TRBJ1-1
CDR3nt: TGTGCCAGCTCACCGGTTTTACAGGGGCACACTGAAGCTTTCTTT
CDR3aa: CASSPVLQGHTEAFF

d_gene: .
abundance: .
len: 15
v_gene: TRBV7-6
j_gene: TRBJ2-5
CDR3nt: TGTGCCAGCAGCTTAGATGGGGCGGGTCAAGAGACCCAGTACTTC
CDR3aa: CASSLDGAGQETQYF

d_gene: TRBD1
abundance: .
len: 15
v_gene: TRBV11-2
j_gene: TRBJ1-6
CDR3nt: TGTGCCAGCAGCCGGACAGGCTCAAATAATTCACCCCTCCACTTT
CDR3aa: CASSRTGSNNSPLHF

d_gene: TRBD2
abundance: .
len: 18
v_gene: TRBV4-1
j_gene: TRBJ2-3
CDR3nt: TGCGCCAGCAGCCAAGATCGGGCGGGGGGGCCTAGCACAGATACGCAGTATTTT
CDR3aa: CASSQDRAGGPSTDTQYF

d_gene: .
abundance: .
len: 14
v_gene: TRBV5-4
j_gene: TRBJ2-7
CDR3nt: TGTGCCAGCAGCGTCCAGGGGACCACCTACGAGCAGTACTTC
CDR3aa: CASSVQGTTYEQYF

d_gene: .
abundance: .
len: 13
v_gene: TRBV3-1/TRBV3-2
j_gene: TRBJ2-7
CDR3nt: TGTGCCAGCAGCCAAGGAGGAGGCCGTGAGCAGTACTTC
CDR3aa: CASSQGGGREQYF

d_gene: .
abundance: once
len: 14
v_gene: TRBV2
j_gene: TRBJ2-5
CDR3nt: TGTGCCAGCACCGCGGGCCAACCCCAAGAGACCCAGTACTTC
CDR3aa: CASTAGQPQETQYF

d_gene: .
abundance: .
len: 13
v_gene: TRBV6-2/TRBV6-3
j_gene: TRBJ1-2
CDR3nt: TGTGCCAGCAGTTACGCAACCAACTATGGCTACACCTTC
CDR3aa: CASSYATNYGYTF

d_gene: TRBD1
abundance: .
len: 13
v_gene: TRBV7-6
j_gene: TRBJ1-4
CDR3nt: TGTGCCAGCAGTACAGGGGTAGGGGAAAAACTGTTTTTT
CDR3aa: CASSTGVGEKLFF

d_gene: .
abundance: .
len: 15
v_gene: TRBV9
j_gene: TRBJ2-1
CDR3nt: TGTGCCAGCAGCGTACCCGGGTTGGGGGACAATGAGCAGTTCTTC
CDR3aa: CASSVPGLGDNEQFF

d_gene: .
abundance: few
len: 11
v_gene: TRBV27
j_gene: TRBJ1-3
CDR3nt: TGTGCCAGCAGCTCTGGAAACACCATATATTTT
CDR3aa: CASSSGNTIYF

d_gene: TRBD1
abundance: .
len: 15
v_gene: TRBV7-2
j_gene: TRBJ1-4
CDR3nt: TGTGCCAGCACCCTCTGGACAGGGAGGGAAGAAAAACTGTTTTTT
CDR3aa: CASTLWTGREEKLFF

d_gene: .
abundance: once
len: 13
v_gene: TRBV12-3/TRBV12-4
j_gene: TRBJ1-4
CDR3nt: TGTGCCAGCGGGAGGGAGGTCCAAGAAAAACTGTTTTTT
CDR3aa: CASGREVQEKLFF

d_gene: TRBD1
abundance: .
len: 13
v_gene: TRBV29-1
j_gene: TRBJ1-2
CDR3nt: TGCAGCGGATCAACGGGACAGGGCTATGGCTACACCTTC
CDR3aa: CSGSTGQGYGYTF

d_gene: TRBD2
abundance: .
len: 15
v_gene: TRBV4-1
j_gene: TRBJ2-3
CDR3nt: TGCGCCAGCAGCCGGATTGGGGGGGGCACAGATACGCAGTATTTT
CDR3aa: CASSRIGGGTDTQYF

d_gene: TRBD1
abundance: .
len: 14
v_gene: TRBV24-1
j_gene: TRBJ2-5
CDR3nt: TGTGCCACCAGCACGGACAGGGGGCAAGAGACCCAGTACTTC
CDR3aa: CATSTDRGQETQYF

d_gene: .
abundance: .
len: 19
v_gene: TRBV5-8
j_gene: TRBJ1-1
CDR3nt: TGTGCCAGCAGCTACGGGACAAGGCTTTGGCGGGCGAAGAACACTGAAGCTTTCTTT
CDR3aa: CASSYGTRLWRAKNTEAFF

d_gene: .
abundance: .
len: 15
v_gene: TRBV2
j_gene: TRBJ2-7
CDR3nt: TGTGCCAGCAGCTACGCCGGGACCCTAACCTACGAGCAGTACTTC
CDR3aa: CASSYAGTLTYEQYF

d_gene: .
abundance: .
len: 15
v_gene: TRBV19
j_gene: TRBJ1-3
CDR3nt: TGTGCCAGTAGCCCCAGGGGAGACTCTGGAAACACCATATATTTT
CDR3aa: CASSPRGDSGNTIYF

d_gene: TRBD1
abundance: .
len: 14
v_gene: TRBV3-1/TRBV3-2
j_gene: TRBJ2-5
CDR3nt: TGTGCCAGCACCCTATGGGACAGGGAGGAGACCCAGTACTTC
CDR3aa: CASTLWDREETQYF

d_gene: .
abundance: .
len: 14
v_gene: TRBV7-2
j_gene: TRBJ2-7
CDR3nt: TGTGCCAGCAGCTTAATGGGGGGCTCCTACGAGCAGTACTTC
CDR3aa: CASSLMGGSYEQYF

d_gene: .
abundance: .
len: 15
v_gene: TRBV4-3
j_gene: TRBJ1-2
CDR3nt: TGCGCCAGCAGCCAAGATAGCGGGGGACCGAAAGATAGGACCTTC
CDR3aa: CASSQDSGGPKDRTF

d_gene: .
abundance: .
len: 14
v_gene: TRBV7-8
j_gene: TRBJ1-2
CDR3nt: TGTGCCAGCAGCTTAGCATCAGAGAACTATGGCTACACCTTC
CDR3aa: CASSLASENYGYTF

d_gene: TRBD2
abundance: .
len: 15
v_gene: TRBV5-1
j_gene: TRBJ2-1
CDR3nt: TGCGCCAGCAGCCTTACTAGCGGGGGGTTAAATGAGCAGTTCTTC
CDR3aa: CASSLTSGGLNEQFF

d_gene: .
abundance: .
len: 15
v_gene: TRBV2
j_gene: TRBJ2-3
CDR3nt: TGTGCCAGCAGTCGAGACAGGCGATTCACAGATACGCAGTATTTT
CDR3aa: CASSRDRRFTDTQYF